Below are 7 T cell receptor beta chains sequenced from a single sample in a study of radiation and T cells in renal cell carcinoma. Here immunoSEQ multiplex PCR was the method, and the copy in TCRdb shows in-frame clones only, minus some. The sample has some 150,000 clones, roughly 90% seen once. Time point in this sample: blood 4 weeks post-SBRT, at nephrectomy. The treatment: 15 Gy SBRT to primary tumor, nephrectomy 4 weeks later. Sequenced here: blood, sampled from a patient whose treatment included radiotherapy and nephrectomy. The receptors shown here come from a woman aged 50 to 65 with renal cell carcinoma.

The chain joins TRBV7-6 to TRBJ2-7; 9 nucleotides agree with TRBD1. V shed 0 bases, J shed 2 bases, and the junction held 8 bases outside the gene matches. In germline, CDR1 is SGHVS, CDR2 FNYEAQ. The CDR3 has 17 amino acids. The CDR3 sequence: CASSLAETGGATYEQYF. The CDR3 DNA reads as TGTGCCAGCAGCTTAGCCGAGACAGGGGGTGCGACCTACGAGCAGTACTTC.

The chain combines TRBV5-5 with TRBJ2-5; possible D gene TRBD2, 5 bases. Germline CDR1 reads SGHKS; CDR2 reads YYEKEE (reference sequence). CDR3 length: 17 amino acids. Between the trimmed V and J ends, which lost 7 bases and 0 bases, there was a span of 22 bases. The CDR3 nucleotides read TGTGCCAGCCCCCCTAACCCCGGACTCCAGTACCAAGAGACCCAGTACTTC. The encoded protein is CASPPNPGLQYQETQYF.

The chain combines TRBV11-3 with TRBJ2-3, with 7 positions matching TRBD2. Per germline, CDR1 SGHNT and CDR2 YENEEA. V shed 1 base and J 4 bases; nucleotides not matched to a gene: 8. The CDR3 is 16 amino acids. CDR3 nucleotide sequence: TGTGCCAGCAGCTTAGGAACGGCGGGGGAGGCAGATACGCAGTATTTT. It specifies CASSLGTAGEADTQYF. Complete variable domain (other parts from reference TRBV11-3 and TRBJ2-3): EAGVVQSPRYKIIEKKQPVAFWCNPISGHNTLYWYLQNLGQGPELLIRYENEEAVDDSQLPKDRFSAERLKGVDSTLKIQPAELGDSAVYLCASSLGTAGEADTQYFGPGTRLTVL.

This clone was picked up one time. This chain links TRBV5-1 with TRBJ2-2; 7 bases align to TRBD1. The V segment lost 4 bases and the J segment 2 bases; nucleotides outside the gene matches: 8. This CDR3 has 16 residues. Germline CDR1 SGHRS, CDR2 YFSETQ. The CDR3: CASSPTGRTNTGELFF. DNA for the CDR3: TGCGCCAGCAGCCCGACAGGGAGAACCAACACCGGGGAGCTGTTTTTT.

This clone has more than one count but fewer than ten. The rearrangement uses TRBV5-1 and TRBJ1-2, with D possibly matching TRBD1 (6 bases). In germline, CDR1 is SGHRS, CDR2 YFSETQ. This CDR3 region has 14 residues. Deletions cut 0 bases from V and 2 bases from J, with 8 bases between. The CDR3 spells CASSLETGNYGYTF. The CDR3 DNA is TGCGCCAGCAGCTTGGAAACAGGGAACTATGGCTACACCTTC. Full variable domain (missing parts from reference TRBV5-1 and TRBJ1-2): KAGVTQTPRYLIKTRGQQVTLSCSPISGHRSVSWYQQTPGQGLQFLFEYFSETQRNKGNFPGRFSGRQFSNSRSEMNVSTLELGDSALYLCASSLETGNYGYTFGSGTRLTVV.

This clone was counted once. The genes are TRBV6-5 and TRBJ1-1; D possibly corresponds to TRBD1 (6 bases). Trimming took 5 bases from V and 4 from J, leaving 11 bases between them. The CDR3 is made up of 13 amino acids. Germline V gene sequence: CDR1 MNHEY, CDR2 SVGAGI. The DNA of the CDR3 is TGTGCCAGCAGTACCGGGACAATCACTGAAGCTTTCTTT. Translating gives CASSTGTITEAFF.

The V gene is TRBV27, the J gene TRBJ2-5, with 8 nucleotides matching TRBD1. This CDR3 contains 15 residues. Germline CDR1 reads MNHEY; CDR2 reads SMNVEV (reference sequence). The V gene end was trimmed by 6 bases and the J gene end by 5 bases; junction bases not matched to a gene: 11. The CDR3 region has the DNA TGTGCCAGCAGAAAATCACTGACAGGGGCCGAGACCCAGTACTTC. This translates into CASRKSLTGAETQYF.